Listed below are T cell receptor beta chains from one sample, sequenced in a study of T-cell reconstitution after alpha-beta-depleted transplantation in children. TCRdb recomputed calls from the PCR reads with MiXCR, one row per CDR3 protein. The sample records roughly 350,000 distinct CDR3 sequences, around 10% being singletons. The sequencing used PBMCs from the stem cell graft donor, collected from the stem cell graft. The receptors were gathered from a human donor who donated a stem cell graft to a child with acute lymphoblastic leukemia. Both conserved end residues are part of each CDR3.

v_call,cdr3_aa
TRBV20-1,CSASRTGVSYEQYF
TRBV11-1,CASSFGGIVAQNIQYF
TRBV10-3,CAISDAGVRTEQFF
TRBV18,CASSPGEVVNEQFF
TRBV27,CASSLASGPYGYTF
TRBV7-2,CASSFGTPQVGGEQYF
TRBV7-9,CASSLGGQGFFSNQPQHF
TRBV29-1,CSVVPALWQATGRYLAKNIQYF
TRBV2,CASSEVGSGSYEQYF
TRBV4-3,CASSQDGSNLWNEQFF
TRBV2,CASIENTEAFF
TRBV20-1,CSARGGQTNQPQHF
TRBV11-2,CASSFPSGNSDTQYF
TRBV7-2,CASSPGWTSGYTF
TRBV7-9,CASSFSLLLNEQFF
TRBV10-2,CASSEIGGALDYGYTF
TRBV5-1,CASSPGLAGIADTQYF
TRBV20-1,CSARNRGRLISTDTQYF
TRBV5-1,CASSLALSGENTGELFF
TRBV7-9,CASSLGGQEQFF
TRBV12-3/TRBV12-4,CASSFRGDHQPQHF
TRBV5-1,CASSLQGGYEQYF
TRBV10-1,CASSDGTGDEQYF
TRBV7-2,CASSLSGDRGLEAFF
TRBV10-3,CAISPGAGRELFF
TRBV20-1,CSPYPTSGTPSLYSGELFF
TRBV11-2,CASSPIKGRRNQPQHF
TRBV5-1,CASSHPAENEAFF
TRBV6-2/TRBV6-3,CASSYWTSGSNEQFF
TRBV6-5,CASSSMTSDSTDTQYF
TRBV20-1,CSVPGGGSYNEQFF
TRBV5-1,CASSLISGSQETQYF
TRBV20-1,CSARDSGTSGRAGNEQFF
TRBV4-1,CASSQEGPGKTYEQYF
TRBV4-1,CASSQGPGIFYEQYF
TRBV20-1,CSARVSGASYEQYF
TRBV20-1,CSARGLVPYNEQFF
TRBV6-5,CASSYRTSVSFAGELFF
TRBV12-3/TRBV12-4,CASSPASGRNNEQFF
TRBV27,CASSSGAGGYEQYF
TRBV27,CASSSWLAGFEQYF
TRBV10-3,CAISVGQGGNQPQHF
TRBV10-3,CAIADLAKNIQYF
TRBV20-1,CSASGRGSPYEQYF
TRBV2,CASQRTSFYNEQFF
TRBV19,CASSPPRHYSGNTIYF
TRBV7-9,CASSLGRTGGPDTQYF
TRBV5-1,CASSFLADGSYEQYF
TRBV5-1,CASSWTANTEAFF
TRBV25-1,CASSEDRRTLSGELFF
TRBV24-1,CATSDLFCTGHQTYEQYF